This T cell receptor (beta chain) was retrieved from a study of blood T cell repertoires in COVID-19. Method: immunoSEQ multiplex PCR; TCRdb's copy keeps in-frame clones and lacks some. The data hold some 300,000 clones, with about 90% observed a single time. The V and J ends lost 0 bases and 8 bases respectively, with 10 bases between them. The length of the CDR3 is 13 residues. In germline, CDR1 is MDHEN, CDR2 SYDVKM. This TCR was recovered from a woman aged 25 to 39 with COVID-19, enrolled during active disease. The rearrangement joins TRBV28 to TRBJ1-2; D gene uncertain. What was sequenced was peripheral blood. The CDR3 spells CASSLWEGFGYTF. DNA of the CDR3: TGTGCCAGCAGTTTATGGGAGGGTTTCGGCTACACCTTC.